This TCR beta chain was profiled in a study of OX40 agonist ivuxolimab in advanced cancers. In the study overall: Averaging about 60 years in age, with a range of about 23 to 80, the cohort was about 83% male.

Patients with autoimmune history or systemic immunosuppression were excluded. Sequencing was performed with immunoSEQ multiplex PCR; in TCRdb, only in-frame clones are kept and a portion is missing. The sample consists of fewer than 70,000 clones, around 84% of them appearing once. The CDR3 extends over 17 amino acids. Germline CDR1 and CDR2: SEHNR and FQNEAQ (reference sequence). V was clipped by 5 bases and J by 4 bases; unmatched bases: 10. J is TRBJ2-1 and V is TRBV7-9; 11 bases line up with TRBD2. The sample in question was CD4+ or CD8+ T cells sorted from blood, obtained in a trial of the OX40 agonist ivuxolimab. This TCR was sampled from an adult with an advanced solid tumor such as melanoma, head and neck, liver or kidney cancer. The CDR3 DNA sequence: TGTGCCAGCAGCGATGGGACTAGCGGAAGGGTTTACAATGAGCAGTTCTTC. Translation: CASSDGTSGRVYNEQFF.